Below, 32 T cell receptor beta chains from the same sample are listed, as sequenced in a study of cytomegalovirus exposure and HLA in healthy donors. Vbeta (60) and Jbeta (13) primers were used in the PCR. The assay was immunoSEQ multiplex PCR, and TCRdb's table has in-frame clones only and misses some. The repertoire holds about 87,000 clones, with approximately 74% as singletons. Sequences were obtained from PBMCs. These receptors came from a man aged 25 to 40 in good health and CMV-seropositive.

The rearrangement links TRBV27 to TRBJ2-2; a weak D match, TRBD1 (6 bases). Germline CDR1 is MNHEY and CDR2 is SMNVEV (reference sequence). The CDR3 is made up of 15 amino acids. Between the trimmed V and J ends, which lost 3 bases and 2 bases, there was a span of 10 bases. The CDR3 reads CASSFQGRNTGELFF. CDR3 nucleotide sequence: TGTGCCAGCAGTTTTCAGGGGCGTAACACCGGGGAGCTGTTTTTT.

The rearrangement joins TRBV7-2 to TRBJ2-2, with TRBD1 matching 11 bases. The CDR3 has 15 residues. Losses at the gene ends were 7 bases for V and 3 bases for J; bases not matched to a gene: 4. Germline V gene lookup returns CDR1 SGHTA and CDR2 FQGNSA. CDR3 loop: CASKQGQGDTGELFF. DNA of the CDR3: TGTGCCAGCAAACAGGGACAGGGGGACACCGGGGAGCTGTTTTTT.

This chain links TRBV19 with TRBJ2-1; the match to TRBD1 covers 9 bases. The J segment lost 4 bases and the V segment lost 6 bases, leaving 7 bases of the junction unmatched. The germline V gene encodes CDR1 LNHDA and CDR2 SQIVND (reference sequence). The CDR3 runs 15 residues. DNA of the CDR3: TGTGCCAGTAGCTTACAGGGGGCGAATTACAATGAGCAGTTCTTC. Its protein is CASSLQGANYNEQFF.

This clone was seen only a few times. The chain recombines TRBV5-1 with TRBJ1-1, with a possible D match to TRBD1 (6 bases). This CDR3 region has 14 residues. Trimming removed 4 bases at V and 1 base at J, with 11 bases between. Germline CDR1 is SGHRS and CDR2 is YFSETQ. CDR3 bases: TGCGCCAGCAGCAAGAGGACAGAGAACACTGAAGCTTTCTTT. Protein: CASSKRTENTEAFF.

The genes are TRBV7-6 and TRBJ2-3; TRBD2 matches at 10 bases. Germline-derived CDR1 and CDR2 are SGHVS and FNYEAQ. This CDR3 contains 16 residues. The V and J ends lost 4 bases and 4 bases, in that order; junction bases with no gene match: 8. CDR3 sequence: CASSYTSGAGADTQYF. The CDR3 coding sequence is TGTGCCAGCAGCTATACTAGCGGGGCTGGCGCAGATACGCAGTATTTT.

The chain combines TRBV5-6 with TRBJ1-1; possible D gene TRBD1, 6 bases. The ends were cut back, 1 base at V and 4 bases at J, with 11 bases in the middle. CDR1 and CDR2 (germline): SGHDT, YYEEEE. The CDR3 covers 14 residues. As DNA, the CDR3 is TGTGCCAGCAGCTTGCAGGGGTTGGCCACTGAAGCTTTCTTT. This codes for CASSLQGLATEAFF.

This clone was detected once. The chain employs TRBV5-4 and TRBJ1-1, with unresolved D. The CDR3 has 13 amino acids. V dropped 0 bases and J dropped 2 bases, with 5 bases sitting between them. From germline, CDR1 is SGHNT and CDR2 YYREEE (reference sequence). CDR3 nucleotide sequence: TGTGCCAGCAGCTTGGATATTAACACTGAAGCTTTCTTT. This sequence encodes CASSLDINTEAFF.

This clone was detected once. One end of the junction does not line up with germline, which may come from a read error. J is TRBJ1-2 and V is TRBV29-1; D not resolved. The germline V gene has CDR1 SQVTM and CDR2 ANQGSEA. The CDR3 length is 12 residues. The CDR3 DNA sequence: TGCAGCGTTGAAGAGGTCAACTATGGCTACCCCTTC. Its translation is CSVEEVNYGYPF.

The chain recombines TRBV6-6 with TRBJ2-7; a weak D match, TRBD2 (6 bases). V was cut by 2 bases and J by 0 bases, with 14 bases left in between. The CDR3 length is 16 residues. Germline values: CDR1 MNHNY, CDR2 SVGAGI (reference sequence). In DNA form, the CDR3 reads TGTGCCAGCAGTTACGTAGCGGCCCGGCCCTCCTACGAGCAGTACTTC. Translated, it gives CASSYVAARPSYEQYF.

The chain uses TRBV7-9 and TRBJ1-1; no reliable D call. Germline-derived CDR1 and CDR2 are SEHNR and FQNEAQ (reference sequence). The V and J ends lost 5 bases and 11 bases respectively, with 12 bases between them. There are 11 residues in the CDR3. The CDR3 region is CASSREIGAFF. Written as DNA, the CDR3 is TGTGCCAGCAGCCGGGAGATTGGGGCTTTCTTT.

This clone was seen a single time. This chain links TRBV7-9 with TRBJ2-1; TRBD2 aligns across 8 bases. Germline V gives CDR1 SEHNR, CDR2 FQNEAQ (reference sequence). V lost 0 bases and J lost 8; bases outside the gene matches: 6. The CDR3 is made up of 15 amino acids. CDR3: CASSLASPGGDEQFF. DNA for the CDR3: TGTGCCAGCAGCTTAGCCTCCCCCGGGGGGGATGAGCAGTTCTTC.

The CDR3 region has the DNA TGTGCCAGCAGCTTGTATGCAGCGGGGGTCGACCACGAGCAGTACTTC. This sequence encodes CASSLYAAGVDHEQYF. This chain connects TRBV5-6 to TRBJ2-7, with 8 bases fitting TRBD2. Germline trimming cut 1 base from V and 5 bases from J; bases unmatched to any gene: 11. This CDR3 contains 16 residues. Germline values: CDR1 SGHDT, CDR2 YYEEEE.

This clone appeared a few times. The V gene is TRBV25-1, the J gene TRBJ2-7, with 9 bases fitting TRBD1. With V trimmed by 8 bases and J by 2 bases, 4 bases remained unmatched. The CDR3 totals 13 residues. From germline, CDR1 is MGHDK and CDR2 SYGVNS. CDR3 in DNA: TGTGCCAGCGCGGACAGGGGCACCTACGAGCAGTACTTC. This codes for CASADRGTYEQYF.

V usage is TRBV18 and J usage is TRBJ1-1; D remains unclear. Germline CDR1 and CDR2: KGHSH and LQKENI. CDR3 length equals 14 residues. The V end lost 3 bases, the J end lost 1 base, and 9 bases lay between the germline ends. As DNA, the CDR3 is TGTGCCAGCTCACCTGGACTCCAGAACACTGAAGCTTTCTTT. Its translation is CASSPGLQNTEAFF.

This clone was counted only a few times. This CDR3 is CASSEVPGLAFF. The CDR3 DNA reads TGTGCCAGCAGTGAAGTACCAGGGCTGGCTTTCTTT. This rearrangement joins TRBV6-1 to TRBJ1-1, with D perhaps matching TRBD1 (5 bases). The CDR3 length is 12 residues. Trimming left V 1 base short and J 11 bases short, with 11 bases between. The germline V gene has CDR1 MNHNS and CDR2 SASEGT.

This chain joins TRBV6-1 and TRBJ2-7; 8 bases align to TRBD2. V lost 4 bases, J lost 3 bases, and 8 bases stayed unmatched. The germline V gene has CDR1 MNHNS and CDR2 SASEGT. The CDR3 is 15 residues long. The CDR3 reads CASSGGLVPHYEQYF. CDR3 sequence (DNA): TGTGCCAGCAGTGGGGGACTAGTCCCCCACTACGAGCAGTACTTC.

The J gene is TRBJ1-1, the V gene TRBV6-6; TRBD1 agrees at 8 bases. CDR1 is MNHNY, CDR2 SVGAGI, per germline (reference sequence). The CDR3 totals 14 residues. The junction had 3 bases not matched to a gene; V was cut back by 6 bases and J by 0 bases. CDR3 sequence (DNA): TGTGCCAGCAGGACAGGGGTTATGAACACTGAAGCTTTCTTT. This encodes CASRTGVMNTEAFF.

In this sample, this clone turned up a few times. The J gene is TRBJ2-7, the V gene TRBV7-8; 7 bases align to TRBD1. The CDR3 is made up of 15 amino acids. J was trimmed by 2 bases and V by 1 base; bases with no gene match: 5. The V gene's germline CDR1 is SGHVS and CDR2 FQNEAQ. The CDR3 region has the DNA TGTGCCAGCAGCTTAGAGGGGGCAAGGACCTACGAGCAGTACTTC. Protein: CASSLEGARTYEQYF.

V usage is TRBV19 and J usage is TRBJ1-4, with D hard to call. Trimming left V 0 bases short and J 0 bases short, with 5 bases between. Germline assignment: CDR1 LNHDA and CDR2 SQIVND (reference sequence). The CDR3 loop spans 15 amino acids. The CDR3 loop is CASSIEAATNEKLFF. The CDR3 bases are TGTGCCAGTAGTATAGAGGCTGCAACTAATGAAAAACTGTTTTTT.

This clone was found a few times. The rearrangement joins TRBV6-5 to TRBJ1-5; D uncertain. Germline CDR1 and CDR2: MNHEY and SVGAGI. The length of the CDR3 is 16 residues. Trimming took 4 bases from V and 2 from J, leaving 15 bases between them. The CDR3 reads CASSSRTTRGNQPQHF. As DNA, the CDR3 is TGTGCCAGCAGTTCCCGGACTACCCGGGGCAATCAGCCCCAGCATTTT.

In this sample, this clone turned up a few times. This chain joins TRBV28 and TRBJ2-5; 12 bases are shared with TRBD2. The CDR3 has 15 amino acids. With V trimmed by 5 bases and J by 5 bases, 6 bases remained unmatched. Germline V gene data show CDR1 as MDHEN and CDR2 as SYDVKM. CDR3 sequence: CASSPTSGGRETQYF. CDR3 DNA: TGTGCCAGCAGTCCGACTAGCGGGGGCCGGGAGACCCAGTACTTC.

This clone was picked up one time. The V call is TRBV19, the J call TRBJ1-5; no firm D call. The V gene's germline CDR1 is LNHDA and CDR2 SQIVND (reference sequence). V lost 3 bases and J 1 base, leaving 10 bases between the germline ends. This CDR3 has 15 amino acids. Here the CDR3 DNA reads TGTGCCAGTAGTATTTGGGGAGGCAGCAATCAGCCCCAGCATTTT. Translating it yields CASSIWGGSNQPQHF. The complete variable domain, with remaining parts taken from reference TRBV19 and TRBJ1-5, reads DGGITQSPKYLFRKEGQNVTLSCEQNLNHDAMYWYRQDPGQGLRLIYYSQIVNDFQKGDIAEGYSVSREKKESFPLTVTSAQKNPTAFYLCASSIWGGSNQPQHFGDGTRLSIL.

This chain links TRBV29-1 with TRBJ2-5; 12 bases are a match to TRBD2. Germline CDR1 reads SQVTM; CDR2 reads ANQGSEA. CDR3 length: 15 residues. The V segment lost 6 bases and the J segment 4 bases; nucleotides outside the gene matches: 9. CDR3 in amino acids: CSVELLAGGRETQYF. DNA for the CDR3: TGCAGCGTGGAATTACTAGCGGGGGGCCGAGAGACCCAGTACTTC.

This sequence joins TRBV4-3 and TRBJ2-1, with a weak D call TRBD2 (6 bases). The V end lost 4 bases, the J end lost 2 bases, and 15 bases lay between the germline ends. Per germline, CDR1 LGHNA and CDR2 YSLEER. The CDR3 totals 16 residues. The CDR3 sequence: CASSRGEQETYNEQFF. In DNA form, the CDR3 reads TGCGCCAGCAGCCGGGGGGAACAGGAGACCTACAATGAGCAGTTCTTC.

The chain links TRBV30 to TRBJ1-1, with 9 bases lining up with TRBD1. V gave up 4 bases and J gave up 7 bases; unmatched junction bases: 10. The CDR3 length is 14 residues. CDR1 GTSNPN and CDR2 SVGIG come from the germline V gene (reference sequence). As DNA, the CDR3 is TGTGCCTGGACCCTTGGGACAGGGATGGTTGAAGCTTTCTTT. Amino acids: CAWTLGTGMVEAFF.

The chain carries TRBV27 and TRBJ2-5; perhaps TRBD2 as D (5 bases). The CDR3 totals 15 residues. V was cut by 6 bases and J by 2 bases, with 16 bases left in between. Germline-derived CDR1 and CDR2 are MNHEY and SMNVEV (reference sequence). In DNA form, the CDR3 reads TGTGCCAGCAGGTGGATTGGGCAGCGGCAAGAGACCCAGTACTTC. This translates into CASRWIGQRQETQYF.

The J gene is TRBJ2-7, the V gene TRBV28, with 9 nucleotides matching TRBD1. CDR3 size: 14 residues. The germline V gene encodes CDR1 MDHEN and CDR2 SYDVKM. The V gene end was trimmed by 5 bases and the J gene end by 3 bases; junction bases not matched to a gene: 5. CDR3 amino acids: CASSTPGQGYEQYF. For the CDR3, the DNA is TGTGCCAGCAGTACTCCGGGACAGGGCTACGAGCAGTACTTC.

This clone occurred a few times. The CDR3 is CASSLAPSSYNEQFF. The CDR3 nucleotides read TGTGCCAGCAGCTTAGCGCCTAGCTCCTACAATGAGCAGTTCTTC. This chain connects TRBV11-2 to TRBJ2-1, with no clear D. Trimming removed 1 base from V and 0 bases from J, with 7 bases in between. The CDR3 contains 15 residues. The germline V gene encodes CDR1 SGHAT and CDR2 FQNNGV.

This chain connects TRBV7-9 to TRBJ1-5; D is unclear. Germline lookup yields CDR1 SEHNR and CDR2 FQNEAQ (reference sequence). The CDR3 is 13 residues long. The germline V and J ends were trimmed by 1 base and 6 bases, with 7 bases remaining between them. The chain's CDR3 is CASSLGSGQPQHF. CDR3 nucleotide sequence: TGTGCCAGCAGCTTAGGCTCAGGTCAGCCCCAGCATTTT.

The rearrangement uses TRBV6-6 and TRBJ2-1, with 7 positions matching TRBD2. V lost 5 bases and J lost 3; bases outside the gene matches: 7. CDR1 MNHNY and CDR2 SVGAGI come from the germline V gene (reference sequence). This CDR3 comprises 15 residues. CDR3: CASSPGAGDYNEQFF. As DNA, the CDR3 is TGTGCCAGCAGTCCCGGGGCGGGGGACTACAATGAGCAGTTCTTC.

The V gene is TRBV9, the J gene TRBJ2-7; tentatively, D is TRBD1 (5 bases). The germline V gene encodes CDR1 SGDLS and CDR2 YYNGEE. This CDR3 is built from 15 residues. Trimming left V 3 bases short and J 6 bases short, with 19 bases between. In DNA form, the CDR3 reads TGTGCCAGCAGCGGAACGGGCAGGGCGGAATCCGAGCAGTACTTC. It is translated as CASSGTGRAESEQYF.

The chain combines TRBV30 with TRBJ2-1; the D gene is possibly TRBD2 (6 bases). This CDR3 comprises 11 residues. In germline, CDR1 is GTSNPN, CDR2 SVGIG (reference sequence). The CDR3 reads CAGGLENEQFF. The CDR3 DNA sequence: TGTGCTGGGGGACTTGAAAATGAGCAGTTCTTC.